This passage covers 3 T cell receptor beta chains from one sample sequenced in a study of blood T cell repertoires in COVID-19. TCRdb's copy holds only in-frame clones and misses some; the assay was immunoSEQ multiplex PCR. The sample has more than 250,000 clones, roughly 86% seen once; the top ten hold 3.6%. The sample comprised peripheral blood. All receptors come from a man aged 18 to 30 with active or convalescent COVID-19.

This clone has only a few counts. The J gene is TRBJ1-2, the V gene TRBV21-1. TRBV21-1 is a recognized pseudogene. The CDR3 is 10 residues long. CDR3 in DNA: TGTGCCATCCAGCAGAGGGGCTACACCTTC. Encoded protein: CAIQQRGYTF.

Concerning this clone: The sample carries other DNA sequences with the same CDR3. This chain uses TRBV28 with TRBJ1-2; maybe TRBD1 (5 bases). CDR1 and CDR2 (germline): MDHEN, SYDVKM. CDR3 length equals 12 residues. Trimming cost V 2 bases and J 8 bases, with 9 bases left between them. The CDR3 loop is CASSLGGGGYTF. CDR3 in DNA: TGTGCCAGCAGTTTAGGGGGGGGAGGCTACACCTTC.

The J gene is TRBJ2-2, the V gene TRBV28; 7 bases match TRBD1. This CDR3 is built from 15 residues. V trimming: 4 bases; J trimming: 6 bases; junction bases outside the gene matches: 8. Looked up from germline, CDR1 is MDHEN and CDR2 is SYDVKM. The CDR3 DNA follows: TGTGCCAGCAGTTCAGTCGACAGGGACGCCGGGGAGCTGTTTTTT. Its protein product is CASSSVDRDAGELFF.